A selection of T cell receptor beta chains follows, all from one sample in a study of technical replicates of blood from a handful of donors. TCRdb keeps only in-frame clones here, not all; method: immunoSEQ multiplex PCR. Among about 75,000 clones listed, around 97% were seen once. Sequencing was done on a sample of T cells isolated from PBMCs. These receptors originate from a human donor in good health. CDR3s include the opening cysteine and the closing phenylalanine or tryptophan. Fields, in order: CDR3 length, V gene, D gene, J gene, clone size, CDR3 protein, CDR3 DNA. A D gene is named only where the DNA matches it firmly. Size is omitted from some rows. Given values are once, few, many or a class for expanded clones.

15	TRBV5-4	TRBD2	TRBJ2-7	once	CASSLEDWRGYEQYF	TGTGCCAGCAGCTTAGAAGACTGGCGGGGGTACGAGCAGTACTTC
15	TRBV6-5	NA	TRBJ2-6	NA	CASRPQDSGANVLTF	TGTGCCAGCAGACCTCAGGACTCTGGGGCCAACGTCCTGACTTTC
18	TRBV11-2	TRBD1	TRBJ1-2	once	CASSFSLRDRPLDYGYTF	TGTGCCAGCAGCTTTAGCCTCCGGGACAGACCTCTGGACTATGGCTACACCTTC
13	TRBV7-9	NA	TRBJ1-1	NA	CASSQGLHTEAFF	TGTGCCAGCAGCCAGGGACTGCACACTGAAGCTTTCTTT
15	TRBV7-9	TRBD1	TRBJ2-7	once	CASSTSRDSGYEQYF	TGTGCCAGCAGCACAAGCCGGGACAGCGGCTACGAGCAGTACTTC
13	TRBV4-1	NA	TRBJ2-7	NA	CASSQEQAYEQYF	TGCGCCAGCAGCCAAGAACAGGCCTACGAGCAGTACTTC
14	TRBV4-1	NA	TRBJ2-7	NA	CASSQDDRSYEQYF	TGCGCCAGCAGCCAAGATGACAGGTCTTACGAGCAGTACTTC
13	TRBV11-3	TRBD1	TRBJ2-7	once	CASSLVGQVEQYF	TGTGCCAGCAGCTTAGTGGGACAGGTCGAGCAGTACTTC
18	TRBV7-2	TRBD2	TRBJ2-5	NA	CASSPPGLAGGGGETQYF	TGTGCCAGCAGCCCGCCGGGACTAGCGGGAGGGGGTGGAGAGACCCAGTACTTC
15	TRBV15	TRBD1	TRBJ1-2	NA	CATSSRQGDHYGYTF	TGTGCCACCAGCAGTCGACAGGGGGATCATTATGGCTACACCTTC
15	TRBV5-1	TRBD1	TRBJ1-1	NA	CASSRGQGMATEAFF	TGCGCCAGCAGCCGGGGACAGGGGATGGCCACTGAAGCTTTCTTT
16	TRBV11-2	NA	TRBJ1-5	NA	CASSLGPQGRNQPQHF	TGTGCCAGCAGCTTAGGGCCACAGGGACGCAATCAGCCCCAGCATTTT
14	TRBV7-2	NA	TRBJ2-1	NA	CASSDGAPSNEQFF	TGTGCCAGCAGCGATGGGGCCCCTTCTAATGAGCAGTTCTTC